Below, 21 T cell receptor beta chains from the same sample are listed, as sequenced in a study of shared clonotypes between healthy human individuals. The repertoire was sequenced with immunoSEQ multiplex PCR; TCRdb's copy has only in-frame clones and lacks some. The sample comprises 2,500,000 or so clones, around 92% of which are singletons, and roughly 0.34% rests with the top ten. The sequenced material came from naive CD4+ T cells from PBMCs. Subset reported: CD45RA+ positively selected. These receptors originate from a man between 18 and 35 years old in good health. Some clones in this sample may be carry-over from other donors' samples.

This clone appeared once. The J gene is TRBJ2-7, the V gene TRBV28, with D uncertain. Trimming pared 5 bases from V and 4 bases from J, leaving 3 bases between. The CDR3 sequence is 10 residues long. The V gene's germline CDR1 is MDHEN and CDR2 SYDVKM. The CDR3 reads CASSVYEQYF. CDR3 DNA: TGTGCCAGCAGTGTATACGAGCAGTACTTC.

This rearrangement joins TRBV6-5 to TRBJ2-7; no definite D call. V was trimmed by 5 bases and J by 5 bases, leaving 16 bases between them. The CDR3 has 14 amino acids. CDR1 is MNHEY, CDR2 SVGAGI, per germline. CDR3 sequence: CASSSLRKGNEQYF. The DNA for the CDR3 is TGTGCCAGCAGTAGCCTCCGGAAGGGCAACGAGCAGTACTTC.

The chain joins TRBV15 to TRBJ1-5; tentative D call: TRBD1 (6 bases). CDR3 size: 14 residues. V lost 1 base and J 9 bases, leaving 13 bases between the germline ends. Germline assignment: CDR1 LNHNV and CDR2 YYDKDF (reference sequence). CDR3 loop: CATSRGQASGPQHF. The CDR3 region has the DNA TGTGCCACCAGCAGAGGACAGGCGTCGGGGCCCCAGCATTTT.

The chain recombines TRBV7-2 with TRBJ1-1; 7 bases fit TRBD1. The CDR3 loop spans 14 amino acids. Germline CDR1 is SGHTA and CDR2 is FQGNSA. J lost 4 bases, V lost 2 bases, and 4 bases had no gene match. The CDR3 nucleotides are TGTGCCAGCAGCTTATTGGCAGGGGGCACTGAAGCTTTCTTT. Translation gives CASSLLAGGTEAFF.

The rearrangement uses TRBV7-9 and TRBJ2-7; TRBD2 matches 7 bases. Germline CDR1 SEHNR, CDR2 FQNEAQ (reference sequence). Trimming removed 1 base from V and 0 bases from J; junction bases left unmatched: 3. The CDR3 is made up of 15 amino acids. The DNA for the CDR3 is TGTGCCAGCAGCTTAGGTCTAGCGGACTCCTACGAGCAGTACTTC. Translation gives CASSLGLADSYEQYF.

The CDR3 sequence: CASSPAGGEYEQYF. CDR3 in DNA: TGTGCCAGCAGCCCCGCTGGAGGGGAATACGAGCAGTACTTC. The rearrangement uses TRBV5-6 and TRBJ2-7; a weak D match, TRBD2 (6 bases). The V end lost 4 bases, the J end lost 4 bases, and 15 bases lay between the germline ends. The length of the CDR3 is 14 residues. Germline lookup yields CDR1 SGHDT and CDR2 YYEEEE.

The rearrangement joins TRBV15 to TRBJ2-5; either TRBD1 or TRBD2 may fit D (5 bases each). This CDR3 spans 14 amino acids. CDR1 is LNHNV, CDR2 YYDKDF, per germline (reference sequence). V lost 3 bases, J lost 1 base, and 9 bases lay in between. The CDR3 DNA sequence: TGTGCCACCAGCAGGGGGGACGGCCAAGAGACCCAGTACTTC. It yields the protein CATSRGDGQETQYF.

The rearrangement joins TRBV5-1 to TRBJ2-2; TRBD1 aligns across 7 bases. The CDR3 totals 15 residues. The V gene end was trimmed by 2 bases and the J gene end by 4 bases; junction bases not matched to a gene: 5. Per the germline V gene, CDR1 is SGHRS and CDR2 is YFSETQ. The CDR3 spells CASSLQGIGTGELFF. The CDR3 bases are TGCGCCAGCAGCTTACAGGGGATTGGCACCGGGGAGCTGTTTTTT.

The rearrangement joins TRBV7-3 to TRBJ2-1; tentatively, D is TRBD2 (5 bases). V shed 2 bases and J shed 8 bases, with 13 bases lying between them. CDR1 is SGHTA and CDR2 is FQGTGA in the germline V gene. The CDR3 contains 14 residues. The DNA of the CDR3 is TGTGCCAGCAGCTTAGTCACGGGGTGGGATGAGCAGTTCTTC. The encoded protein is CASSLVTGWDEQFF.

The chain joins TRBV28 to TRBJ2-7, with 9 bases aligning to TRBD2. V shed 6 bases and J 5 bases; nucleotides not matched to a gene: 11. Germline values: CDR1 MDHEN, CDR2 SYDVKM. CDR3 length: 15 amino acids. The CDR3 reads CASRPGTSTTHEQYF. The CDR3 DNA reads TGTGCCAGCAGGCCCGGGACTAGCACTACCCACGAGCAGTACTTC.

To note about this clone: This sample includes further DNA sequences coding for the same CDR3. This chain links TRBV28 with TRBJ1-2; 7 bases map to TRBD1. CDR1 MDHEN and CDR2 SYDVKM come from the germline V gene. Trimming removed 3 bases from V and 5 bases from J; junction bases left unmatched: 3. The CDR3 spans 13 residues. Written as DNA, the CDR3 is TGTGCCAGCAGTTTGGACAGGTCTTATGGCTACACCTTC. It yields the protein CASSLDRSYGYTF.

To note about this clone: Within the sample, other DNA sequences also encode this same CDR3. The chain combines TRBV9 with TRBJ2-7, with D possibly TRBD1 on 5 matching bases. Germline V lookup: CDR1 SGDLS, CDR2 YYNGEE. CDR3 length equals 14 residues. V shed 0 bases and J shed 2 bases, with 9 bases lying between them. The CDR3 loop is CASSVGQGAYEQYF. The CDR3 bases are TGTGCCAGCAGCGTAGGGCAGGGTGCCTACGAGCAGTACTTC.

The chain has TRBV6-1 and TRBJ1-4; D gene uncertain. This CDR3 is 13 amino acids long. Germline V CDR1 and CDR2: MNHNS, SASEGT. V was cut by 7 bases and J by 4 bases, with 10 bases left in between. The CDR3 nucleotides read TGTGCCAGCAACCGCGACCTTAATGAAAAACTGTTTTTT. Translated: CASNRDLNEKLFF.

The chain employs TRBV6-5 and TRBJ2-1; D is undetermined. The CDR3 is 13 amino acids. Germline V lookup: CDR1 MNHEY, CDR2 SVGAGI. Trimming removed 5 bases from V and 9 bases from J, with 14 bases in between. The CDR3 protein is CASSPNTRFEQFF. As DNA, the CDR3 is TGTGCCAGCAGTCCCAACACGCGTTTTGAGCAGTTCTTC.

The chain carries TRBV7-2 and TRBJ2-1; a weak D match, TRBD1 (7 bases). The germline V gene encodes CDR1 SGHTA and CDR2 FQGNSA. The CDR3 spans 14 residues. Trimming cost V 4 bases and J 7 bases, with 14 bases left between them. CDR3 region: CASSSQGGGNEQFF. The CDR3 nucleotides read TGTGCCAGCAGCTCGCAGGGGGGTGGGAATGAGCAGTTCTTC.

This chain joins TRBV28 and TRBJ1-2, with D hard to call. Trimming pared 7 bases from V and 7 bases from J, leaving 22 bases between. The germline gives CDR1 MDHEN, CDR2 SYDVKM. The CDR3 extends over 15 amino acids. The CDR3 protein is CASTSVSVQVRGYTF. DNA for the CDR3: TGTGCCAGCACCAGCGTTAGTGTTCAGGTCCGTGGCTACACCTTC.

The gene calls are TRBV19 and TRBJ2-7; tentative D call: TRBD2 (5 bases). Trimming removed 6 bases from V and 3 bases from J, with 30 bases in between. CDR1 LNHDA and CDR2 SQIVND come from the germline V gene (reference sequence). The CDR3 contains 19 residues. This chain's CDR3 is CASSASLDTDLAIRYEQYF. The CDR3 DNA reads as TGTGCCAGTAGCGCTTCCTTAGACACAGACCTAGCTATCCGCTACGAGCAGTACTTC.

In this sample, this clone turned up once. The chain links TRBV28 to TRBJ1-1; tentative D call: TRBD1 (5 bases). Trimming took 2 bases from V and 9 from J, leaving 16 bases between them. The CDR3 is 14 residues long. Per the germline V gene, CDR1 is MDHEN and CDR2 is SYDVKM. The CDR3 loop reads CASSLPGTIGKAFF. The CDR3 DNA reads TGTGCCAGCAGTTTACCAGGGACTATCGGTAAAGCTTTCTTT.

This chain connects TRBV14 to TRBJ1-4; TRBD1 agrees at 8 bases. V shed 2 bases, J shed 7 bases, and the junction held 9 bases outside the gene matches. Germline assignment: CDR1 SGHDN and CDR2 FVKESK. The CDR3 contains 16 residues. CDR3 amino acids: CASSQSWGRGPEKLFF. The DNA for the CDR3 is TGTGCCAGCAGCCAATCCTGGGGCAGGGGGCCTGAAAAACTGTTTTTT. The full variable domain, in which reference TRBV14 and TRBJ1-4 provide the parts outside the CDR3, is EAGVTQFPSHSVIEKGQTVTLRCDPISGHDNLYWYRRVMGKEIKFLLHFVKESKQDESGMPNNRFLAERTGGTYSTLKVQPAELEDSGVYFCASSQSWGRGPEKLFFGSGTQLSVL.

This clone was detected only once. The V gene is TRBV9, the J gene TRBJ1-1, with 7 nucleotides matching TRBD1. CDR1 and CDR2 from the germline V gene are SGDLS and YYNGEE. V shed 3 bases, J shed 6 bases, and the junction held 11 bases outside the gene matches. This CDR3 has 15 residues. The CDR3 loop reads CASSALQGIGPEAFF. The CDR3 region has the DNA TGTGCCAGCAGCGCCCTACAGGGGATTGGTCCTGAAGCTTTCTTT.

This clone was seen only a few times. The identical CDR3 is also encoded by other nucleotide sequences in the sample. The rearrangement joins TRBV5-1 to TRBJ2-3, with a weak D call TRBD1 (5 bases). The V gene lost 0 bases and the J gene lost 0 bases, with 5 bases spanning the gap. The CDR3 is 14 amino acids. Germline CDR1 is SGHRS and CDR2 is YFSETQ. As DNA, the CDR3 is TGCGCCAGCAGCTTGGAGGGGAGCACAGATACGCAGTATTTT. It is translated as CASSLEGSTDTQYF. The full variable domain, completed using reference TRBV5-1 and TRBJ2-3, is KAGVTQTPRYLIKTRGQQVTLSCSPISGHRSVSWYQQTPGQGLQFLFEYFSETQRNKGNFPGRFSGRQFSNSRSEMNVSTLELGDSALYLCASSLEGSTDTQYFGPGTRLTVL.